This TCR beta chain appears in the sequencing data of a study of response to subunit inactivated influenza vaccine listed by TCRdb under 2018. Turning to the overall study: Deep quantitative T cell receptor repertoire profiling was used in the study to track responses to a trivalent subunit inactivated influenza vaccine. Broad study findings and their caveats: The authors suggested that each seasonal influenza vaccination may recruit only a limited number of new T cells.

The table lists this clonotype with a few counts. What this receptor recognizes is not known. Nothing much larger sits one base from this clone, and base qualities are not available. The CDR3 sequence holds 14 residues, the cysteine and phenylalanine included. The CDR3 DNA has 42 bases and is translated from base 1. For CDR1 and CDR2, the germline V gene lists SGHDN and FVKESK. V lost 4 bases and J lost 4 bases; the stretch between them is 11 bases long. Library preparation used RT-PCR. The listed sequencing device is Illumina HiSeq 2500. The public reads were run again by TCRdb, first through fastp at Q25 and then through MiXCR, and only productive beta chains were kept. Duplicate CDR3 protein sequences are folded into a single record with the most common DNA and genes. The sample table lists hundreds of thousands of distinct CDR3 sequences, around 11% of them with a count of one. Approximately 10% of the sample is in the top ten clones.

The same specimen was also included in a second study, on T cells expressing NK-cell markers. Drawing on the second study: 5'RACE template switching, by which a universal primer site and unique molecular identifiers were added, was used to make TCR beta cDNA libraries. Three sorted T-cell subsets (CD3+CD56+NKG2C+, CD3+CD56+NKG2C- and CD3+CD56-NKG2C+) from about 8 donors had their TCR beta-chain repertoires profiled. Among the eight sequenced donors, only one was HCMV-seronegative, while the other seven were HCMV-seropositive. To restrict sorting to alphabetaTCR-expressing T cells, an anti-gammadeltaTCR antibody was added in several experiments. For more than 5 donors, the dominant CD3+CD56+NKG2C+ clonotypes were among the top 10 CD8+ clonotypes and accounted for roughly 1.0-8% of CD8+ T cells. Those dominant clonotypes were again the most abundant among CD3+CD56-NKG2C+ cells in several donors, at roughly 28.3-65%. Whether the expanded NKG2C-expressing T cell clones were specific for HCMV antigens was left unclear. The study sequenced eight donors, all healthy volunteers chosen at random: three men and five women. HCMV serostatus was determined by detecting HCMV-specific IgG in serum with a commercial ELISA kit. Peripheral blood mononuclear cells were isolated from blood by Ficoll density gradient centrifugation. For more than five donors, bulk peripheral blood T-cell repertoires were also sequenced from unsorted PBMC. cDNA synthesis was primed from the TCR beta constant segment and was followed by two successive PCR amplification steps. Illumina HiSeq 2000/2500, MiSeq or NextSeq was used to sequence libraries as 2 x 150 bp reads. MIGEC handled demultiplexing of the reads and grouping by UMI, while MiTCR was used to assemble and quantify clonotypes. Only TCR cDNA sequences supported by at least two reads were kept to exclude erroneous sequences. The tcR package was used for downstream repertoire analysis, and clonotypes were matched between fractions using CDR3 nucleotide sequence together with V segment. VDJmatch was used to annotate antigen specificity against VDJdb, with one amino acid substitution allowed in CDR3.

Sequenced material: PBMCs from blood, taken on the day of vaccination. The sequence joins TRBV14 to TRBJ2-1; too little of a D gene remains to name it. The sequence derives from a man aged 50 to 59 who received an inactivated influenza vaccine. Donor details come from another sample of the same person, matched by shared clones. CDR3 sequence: CASSPGSLYNEQFF. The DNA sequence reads TGTGCCAGCAGCCCCGGCAGTCTATACAATGAGCAGTTCTTC.